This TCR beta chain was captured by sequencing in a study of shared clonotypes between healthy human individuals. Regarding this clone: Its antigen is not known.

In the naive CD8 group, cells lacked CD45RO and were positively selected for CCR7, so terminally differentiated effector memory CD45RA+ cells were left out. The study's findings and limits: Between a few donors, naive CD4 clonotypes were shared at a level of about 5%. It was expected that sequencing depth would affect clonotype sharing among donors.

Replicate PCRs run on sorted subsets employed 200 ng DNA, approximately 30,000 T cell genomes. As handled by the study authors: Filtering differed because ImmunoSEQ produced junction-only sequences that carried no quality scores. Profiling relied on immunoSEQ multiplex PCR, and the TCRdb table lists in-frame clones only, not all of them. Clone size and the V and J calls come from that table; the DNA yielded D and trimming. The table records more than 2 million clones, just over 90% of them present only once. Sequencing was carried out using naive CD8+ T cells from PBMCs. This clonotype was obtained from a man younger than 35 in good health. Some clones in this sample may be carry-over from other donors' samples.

Here the CDR3 DNA reads TGCGCCAGCAGCCAAGAGCAAATCGGGACTAGTATGGGTGAGCAGTTCTTC. This sequence encodes CASSQEQIGTSMGEQFF. This rearrangement joins TRBV4-3 to TRBJ2-1; 8 bases fit TRBD2. The CDR3 sequence is 17 residues long. From germline, CDR1 is LGHNA and CDR2 YSLEER. J gave up 9 bases and V 0 bases, and 13 bases lay outside the gene matches.